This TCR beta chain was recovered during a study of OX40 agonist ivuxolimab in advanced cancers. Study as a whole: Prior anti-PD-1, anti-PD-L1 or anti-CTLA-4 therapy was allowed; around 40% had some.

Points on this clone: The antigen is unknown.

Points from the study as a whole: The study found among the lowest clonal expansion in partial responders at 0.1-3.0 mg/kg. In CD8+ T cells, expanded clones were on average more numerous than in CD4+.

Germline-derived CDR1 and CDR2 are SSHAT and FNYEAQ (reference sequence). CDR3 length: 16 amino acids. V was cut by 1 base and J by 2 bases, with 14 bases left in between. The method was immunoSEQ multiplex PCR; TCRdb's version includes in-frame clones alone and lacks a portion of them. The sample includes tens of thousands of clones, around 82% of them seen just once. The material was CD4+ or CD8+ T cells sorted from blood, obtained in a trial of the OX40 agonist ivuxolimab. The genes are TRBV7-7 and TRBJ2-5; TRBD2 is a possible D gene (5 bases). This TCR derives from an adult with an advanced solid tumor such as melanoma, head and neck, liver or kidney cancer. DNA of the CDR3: TGTGCCAGCAGCTTAGGGAGGCTCGTCCGACAAGAGACCCAGTACTTC. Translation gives CASSLGRLVRQETQYF.